This T cell receptor beta chain was recorded in a study of blood T cell repertoires in COVID-19. After removal of 6 bases from V and 14 bases from J, the junction contained 16 bases not matched to a gene. Per the germline V gene, CDR1 is MNHEY and CDR2 is SMNVEV (reference sequence). This CDR3 is 15 amino acids long. The authors' processing: Estimation of nucleated cell counts relied on the amplification of reference gene primers. TCRdb's table, derived via immunoSEQ multiplex PCR, lists solely in-frame clones and lacks some. D and trimming come from the DNA, and the V and J calls and clone size come from that table. This sample has roughly 300,000 clones, with around four fifths found just once.

Sequenced material: peripheral blood. The TCR was taken from a woman aged 45-59 years with acute or convalescent COVID-19. The V call is TRBV27, the J call TRBJ1-6; 7 bases align to TRBD1. In DNA, the CDR3 is TGTGCCAGCAGCATCCGGGACAGCCCCTTGAGGGCCCTCCACTTT. Translation gives CASSIRDSPLRALHF.